This T cell receptor beta chain came from a study of T cells in Graves' hyperthyroidism and ophthalmopathy. When hyperthyroidism was first diagnosed, the blood sample was taken, preceding any ophthalmopathy symptoms. Fresh 10 ml peripheral blood yielded PBMCs. The study, taken as a whole, reports: Ophthalmopathy, as predicted by the model, came a median 6.5 months after the prediction.

It was RNA transcripts that yielded the amplified TCR beta CDR3 regions. The HTBI primer set served for first-round RT-PCR of the TCR CDR3. A single record per CDR3 protein comes from TCRdb applying MiXCR to the multiplex PCR reads. The data contain 380,000 or so distinct CDR3 sequences, roughly 13% of them singletons. CDR1 is KGHDR, CDR2 SFDVKD, per germline. V trimming: 2 bases; J trimming: 1 base; junction bases outside the gene matches: 3. The CDR3 spans 16 residues. There are many counts of this clonotype. The antigen is not known. The sample taken for sequencing was blood. This receptor was identified in a man aged 30 to 45 with Graves' hyperthyroidism that later progressed to Graves' ophthalmopathy. V and J are TRBV24-1 and TRBJ2-2; 7 bases are shared with TRBD1. The CDR3 spells CATSDSRTGNTGELFF. The CDR3 DNA is TGTGCCACCAGTGATTCCAGGACAGGGAACACCGGGGAGCTGTTTTTT.